This T cell receptor (beta chain) originates from a study of monozygotic twins with cystic fibrosis. Overall study findings and caveats: Nucleotide-identical clonotype sharing was significantly higher within monozygotic CF twin pairs than between unrelated CF individuals. The repertoire was suggested to be naive-dominated, clonality median around 0.0089. In this small cohort, shared CDR3 numbers showed no association with age, concordance or disease severity.

Remarks on this clone: Its matching antigen is unknown.

Germline V gene data show CDR1 as SGDLS and CDR2 as YYNGEE. The CDR3 has 14 residues. V lost 0 bases, J lost 5 bases, and 12 bases lay in between. Only in-frame clones appear in the TCRdb table, and some are missing; sequencing was by immunoSEQ multiplex PCR. The sample shows 20,000 to 25,000 clones, roughly 97% of them seen only once. Specimen: blood. This TCR came from a girl aged 10-17 years with cystic fibrosis. The chain uses TRBV9 and TRBJ2-7, with D perhaps assigned TRBD1 or TRBD2 (5 bases each). The CDR3 bases are TGTGCCAGCAGCGTAGGGGGGAACCCGCACGAGCAGTACTTC. Its translation is CASSVGGNPHEQYF.